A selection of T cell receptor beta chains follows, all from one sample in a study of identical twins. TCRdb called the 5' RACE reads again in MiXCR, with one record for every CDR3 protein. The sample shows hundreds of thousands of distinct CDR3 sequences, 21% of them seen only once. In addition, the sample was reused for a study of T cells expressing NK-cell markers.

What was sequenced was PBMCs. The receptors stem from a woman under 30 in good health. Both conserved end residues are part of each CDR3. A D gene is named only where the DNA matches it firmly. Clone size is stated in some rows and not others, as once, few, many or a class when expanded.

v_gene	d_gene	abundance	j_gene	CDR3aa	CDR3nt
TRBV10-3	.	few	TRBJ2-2	CAIRPTGELFF	TGTGCCATCAGGCCAACTGGGGAGCTGTTTTTT
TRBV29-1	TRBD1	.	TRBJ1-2	CSVLNRDRRGYTF	TGCAGCGTCTTAAACAGGGACAGGCGAGGCTACACCTTC
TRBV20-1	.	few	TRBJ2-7	CSARVGRGYEQYF	TGCAGTGCTAGAGTGGGCAGGGGTTACGAGCAGTACTTC
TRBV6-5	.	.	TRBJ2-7	CASSYVPGDTYEQYF	TGTGCCAGCAGTTACGTACCGGGGGATACCTACGAGCAGTACTTC
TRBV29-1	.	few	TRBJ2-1	CSVCLKGCSYNEQFF	TGCAGCGTTTGTTTAAAGGGATGCTCCTACAATGAGCAGTTCTTC
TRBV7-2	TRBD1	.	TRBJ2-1	CASSSQGDRYNEQFF	TGTGCCAGCAGCTCCCAGGGGGACCGGTACAATGAGCAGTTCTTC
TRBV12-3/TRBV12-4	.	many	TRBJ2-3	CASRYRVGTDTQYF	TGTGCCAGCAGATACAGGGTCGGCACAGATACGCAGTATTTT
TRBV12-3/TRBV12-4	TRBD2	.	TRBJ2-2	CASTWGLGVTGELFF	TGTGCCAGCACCTGGGGACTAGGAGTGACCGGGGAGCTGTTTTTT
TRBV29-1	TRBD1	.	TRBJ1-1	CSGYRGNTEAFF	TGCAGCGGGTACAGGGGGAACACTGAAGCTTTCTTT
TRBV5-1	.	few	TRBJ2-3	CASSPRLTSTDTQYF	TGCGCCAGCAGCCCTAGGCTCACGAGCACAGATACGCAGTATTTT
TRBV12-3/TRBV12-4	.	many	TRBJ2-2	CASSRQTNTGELFF	TGTGCCAGCAGTCGACAGACGAACACCGGGGAGCTGTTTTTT
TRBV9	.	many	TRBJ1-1	CASSVTGGKMNTEAFF	TGTGCCAGCAGCGTAACGGGAGGGAAAATGAACACTGAAGCTTTCTTT
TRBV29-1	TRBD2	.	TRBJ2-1	CSAVTSGGYNEQFF	TGCAGCGCCGTGACTAGCGGGGGTTACAATGAGCAGTTCTTC
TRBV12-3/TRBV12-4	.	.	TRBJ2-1	CASMSLARGPIGNEQFF	TGTGCCAGCATGTCCCTCGCTCGTGGGCCTATCGGCAATGAGCAGTTCTTC
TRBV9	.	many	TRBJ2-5	CASSVSWGYQETQYF	TGTGCCAGCAGCGTTTCATGGGGGTACCAAGAGACCCAGTACTTC
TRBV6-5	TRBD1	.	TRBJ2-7	CASSLHRGPNEQYF	TGTGCCAGCAGTCTACACAGGGGGCCGAACGAGCAGTACTTC
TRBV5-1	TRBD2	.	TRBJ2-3	CASSLEGTRSSDTQYF	TGCGCCAGCAGCTTGGAAGGGACTAGGAGTTCAGATACGCAGTATTTT
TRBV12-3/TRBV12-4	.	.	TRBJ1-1	CASVQNTEAFF	TGTGCCAGCGTCCAAAACACTGAAGCTTTCTTT
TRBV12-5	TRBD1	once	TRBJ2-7	CASGYGQGDSYEQYF	TGTGCTAGTGGTTACGGACAGGGGGATTCCTACGAGCAGTACTTC
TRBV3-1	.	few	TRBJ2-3	CASSQLVGPSDTQYF	TGTGCCAGCAGCCAACTAGTAGGTCCTTCGGATACGCAGTATTTT
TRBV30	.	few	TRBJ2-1	CAWPRGPYNEQFF	TGTGCCTGGCCCCGGGGACCATACAATGAGCAGTTCTTC
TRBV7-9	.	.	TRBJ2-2	CASSLKPSGLNTGELFF	TGTGCCAGCAGCTTAAAGCCCAGCGGCCTGAACACCGGGGAGCTGTTTTTT
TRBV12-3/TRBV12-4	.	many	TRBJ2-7	CASRDRGYEQYF	TGTGCCAGCAGGGACAGAGGCTACGAGCAGTACTTC
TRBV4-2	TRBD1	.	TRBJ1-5	CASSPTGGFGNQPQHF	TGTGCCAGCAGCCCTACAGGGGGTTTTGGCAATCAGCCCCAGCATTTT
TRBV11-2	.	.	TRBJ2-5	CASSRLGAGETQYF	TGTGCCAGCAGCCGGTTGGGGGCCGGGGAGACCCAGTACTTC
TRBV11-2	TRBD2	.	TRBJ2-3	CASSSPIGTSGSTDTQYF	TGTGCCAGCAGCTCCCCCATCGGGACTAGCGGTAGCACAGATACGCAGTATTTT
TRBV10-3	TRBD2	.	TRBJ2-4	CAISAQRGPENIQYF	TGTGCCATCAGTGCCCAGCGGGGACCGGAAAACATTCAGTACTTC
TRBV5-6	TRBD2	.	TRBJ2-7	CASITSGRSNEQYF	TGTGCCAGCATCACTAGCGGGAGGAGCAACGAGCAGTACTTC
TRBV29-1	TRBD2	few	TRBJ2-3	CSVAGGRSLGDTQYF	TGCAGCGTTGCCGGCGGGAGGTCATTAGGAGATACGCAGTATTTT